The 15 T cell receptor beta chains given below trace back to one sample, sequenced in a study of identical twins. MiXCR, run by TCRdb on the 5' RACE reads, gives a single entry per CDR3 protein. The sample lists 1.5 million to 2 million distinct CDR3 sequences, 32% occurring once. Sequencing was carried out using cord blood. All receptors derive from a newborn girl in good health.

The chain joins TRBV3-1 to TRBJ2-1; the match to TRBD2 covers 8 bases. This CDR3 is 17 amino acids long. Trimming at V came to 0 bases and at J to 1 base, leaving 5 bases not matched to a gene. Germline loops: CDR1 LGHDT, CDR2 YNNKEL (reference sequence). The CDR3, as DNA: TGTGCCAGCAGCCAAGATCCCGGGACTAGGTCCTACAATGAGCAGTTCTTC. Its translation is CASSQDPGTRSYNEQFF.

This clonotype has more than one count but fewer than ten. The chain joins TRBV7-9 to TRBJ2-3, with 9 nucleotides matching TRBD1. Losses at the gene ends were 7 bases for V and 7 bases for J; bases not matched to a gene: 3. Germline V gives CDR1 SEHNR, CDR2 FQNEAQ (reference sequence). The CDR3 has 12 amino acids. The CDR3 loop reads CASIGQGNTQYF. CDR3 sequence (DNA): TGTGCCAGCATTGGACAGGGGAATACGCAGTATTTT.

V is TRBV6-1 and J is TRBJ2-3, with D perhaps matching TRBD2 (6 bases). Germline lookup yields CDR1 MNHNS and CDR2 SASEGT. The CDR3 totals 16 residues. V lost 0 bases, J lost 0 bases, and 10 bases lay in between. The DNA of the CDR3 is TGTGCCAGCAGTGAAGCGGCGGGGTCTAGCACAGATACGCAGTATTTT. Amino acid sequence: CASSEAAGSSTDTQYF.

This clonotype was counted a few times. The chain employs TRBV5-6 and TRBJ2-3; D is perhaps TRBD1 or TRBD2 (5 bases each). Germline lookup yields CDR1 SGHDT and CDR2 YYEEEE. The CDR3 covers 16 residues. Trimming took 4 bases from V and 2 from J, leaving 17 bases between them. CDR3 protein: CASSPGPSFYTDTQYF. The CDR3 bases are TGTGCCAGCAGCCCGGGGCCCTCCTTTTACACAGATACGCAGTATTTT. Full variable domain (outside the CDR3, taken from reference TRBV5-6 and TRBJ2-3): DAGVTQSPTHLIKTRGQQVTLRCSPKSGHDTVSWYQQALGQGPQFIFQYYEEEERQRGNFPDRFSGHQFPNYSSELNVNALLLGDSALYLCASSPGPSFYTDTQYFGPGTRLTVL.

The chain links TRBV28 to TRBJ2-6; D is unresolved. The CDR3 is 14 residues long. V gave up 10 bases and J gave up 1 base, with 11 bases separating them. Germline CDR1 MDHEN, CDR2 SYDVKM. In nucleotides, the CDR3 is TGTGCCACCCGAGACGGATCTGGGGCCAACGTCCTGACTTTC. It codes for CATRDGSGANVLTF.

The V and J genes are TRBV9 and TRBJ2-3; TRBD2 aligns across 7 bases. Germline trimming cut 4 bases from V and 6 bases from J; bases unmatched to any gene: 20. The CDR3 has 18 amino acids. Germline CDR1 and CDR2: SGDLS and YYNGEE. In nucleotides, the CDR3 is TGTGCCAGCAGCCTCCTAGTCTTCGAGGGGAGGGTTACGGATACGCAGTATTTT. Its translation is CASSLLVFEGRVTDTQYF.

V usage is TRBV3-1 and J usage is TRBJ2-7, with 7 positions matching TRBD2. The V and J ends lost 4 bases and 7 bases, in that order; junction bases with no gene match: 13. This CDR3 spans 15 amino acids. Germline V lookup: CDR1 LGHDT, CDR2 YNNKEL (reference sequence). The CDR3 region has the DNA TGTGCCAGCAGCCGCGGACCGGGGGGTTACAATGAGCAGTACTTC. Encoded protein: CASSRGPGGYNEQYF.

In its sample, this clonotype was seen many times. The DNA of the CDR3 is TGTGCCAGCAGCTTGCCCCCCGGAGATACGCAGTATTTT. This translates into CASSLPPGDTQYF. This chain uses TRBV7-2 with TRBJ2-3; D is undetermined. This CDR3 region has 13 residues. Trimming took off 3 bases at V and 5 bases at J, with 9 bases between the two ends. Looked up from germline, CDR1 is SGHTA and CDR2 is FQGNSA.

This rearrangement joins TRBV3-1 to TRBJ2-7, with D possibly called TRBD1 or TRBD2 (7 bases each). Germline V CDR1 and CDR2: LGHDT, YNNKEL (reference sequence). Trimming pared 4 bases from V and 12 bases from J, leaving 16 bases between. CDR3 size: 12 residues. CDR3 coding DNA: TGTGCCAGCAGCCGCGGGGGACAGCCAATGTACTTC. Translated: CASSRGGQPMYF.

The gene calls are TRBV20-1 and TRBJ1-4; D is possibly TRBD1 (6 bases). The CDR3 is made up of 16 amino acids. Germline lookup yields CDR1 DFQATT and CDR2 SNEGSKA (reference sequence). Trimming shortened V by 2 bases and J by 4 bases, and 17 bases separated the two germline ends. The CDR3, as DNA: TGCAGTGCTAGAAGGTTGGGGGGGGCAAATAATGAAAAACTGTTTTTT. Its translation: CSARRLGGANNEKLFF.

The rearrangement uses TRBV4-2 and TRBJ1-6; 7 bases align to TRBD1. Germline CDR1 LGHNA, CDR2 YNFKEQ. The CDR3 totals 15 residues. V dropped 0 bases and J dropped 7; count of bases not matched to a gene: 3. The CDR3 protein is CASSQERGRNSPLHF. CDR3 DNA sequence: TGTGCCAGCAGCCAAGAAAGGGGGCGGAATTCACCCCTCCACTTT.

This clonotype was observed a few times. DNA of the CDR3: TGTGCCAGCAGCTGGCGACAAGTAGGGGCGACCTACGAGCAGTACTTC. Its protein product is CASSWRQVGATYEQYF. The genes are TRBV11-2 and TRBJ2-7, with a tentative D call TRBD1 (5 bases). Germline CDR1 SGHAT, CDR2 FQNNGV. The V and J ends lost 4 bases and 2 bases respectively, with 18 bases between them. CDR3 length: 16 residues.

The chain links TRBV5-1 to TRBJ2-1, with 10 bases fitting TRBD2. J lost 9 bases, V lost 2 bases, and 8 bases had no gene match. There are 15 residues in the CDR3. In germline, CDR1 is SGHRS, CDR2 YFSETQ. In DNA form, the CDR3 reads TGCGCCAGCAGCTTCACTAGCGGGGTCTCGAGTGAGCAGTTCTTC. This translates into CASSFTSGVSSEQFF.

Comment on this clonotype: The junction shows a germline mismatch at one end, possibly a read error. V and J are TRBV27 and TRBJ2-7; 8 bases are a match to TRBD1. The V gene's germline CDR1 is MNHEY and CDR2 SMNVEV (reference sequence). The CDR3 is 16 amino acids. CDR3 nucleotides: TGTGCCAACAGTCGTACGACGGGACAGGTCTCCTACGAGCAGTACTTC. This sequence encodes CANSRTTGQVSYEQYF.

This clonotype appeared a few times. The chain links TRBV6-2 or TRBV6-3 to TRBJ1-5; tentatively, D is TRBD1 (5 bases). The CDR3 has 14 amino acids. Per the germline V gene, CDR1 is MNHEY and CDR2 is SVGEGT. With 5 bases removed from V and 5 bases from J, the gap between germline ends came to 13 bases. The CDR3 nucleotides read TGTGCCAGCAGTGCGGGACCAAGGGATCAGCCCCAGCATTTT. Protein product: CASSAGPRDQPQHF.